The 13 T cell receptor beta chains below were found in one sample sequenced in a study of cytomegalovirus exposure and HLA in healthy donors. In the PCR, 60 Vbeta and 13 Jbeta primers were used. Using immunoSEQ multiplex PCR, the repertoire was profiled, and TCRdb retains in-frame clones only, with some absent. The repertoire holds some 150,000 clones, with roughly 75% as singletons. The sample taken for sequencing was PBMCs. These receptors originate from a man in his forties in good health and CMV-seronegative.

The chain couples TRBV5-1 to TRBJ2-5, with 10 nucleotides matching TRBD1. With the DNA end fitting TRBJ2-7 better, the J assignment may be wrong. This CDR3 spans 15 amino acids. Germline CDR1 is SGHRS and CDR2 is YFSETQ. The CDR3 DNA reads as TGCGCCAGCAGCTCTATGACAGGGGGCTATTGCGAGCAGTACTTC. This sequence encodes CASSSMTGGYCEQYF.

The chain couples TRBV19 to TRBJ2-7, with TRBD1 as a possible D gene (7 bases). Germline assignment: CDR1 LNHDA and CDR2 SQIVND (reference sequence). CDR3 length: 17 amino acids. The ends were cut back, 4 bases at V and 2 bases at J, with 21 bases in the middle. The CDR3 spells CASSTRHGGTAPYEQYF. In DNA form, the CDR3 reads TGTGCCAGTAGTACTCGTCATGGAGGGACAGCCCCCTACGAGCAGTACTTC.

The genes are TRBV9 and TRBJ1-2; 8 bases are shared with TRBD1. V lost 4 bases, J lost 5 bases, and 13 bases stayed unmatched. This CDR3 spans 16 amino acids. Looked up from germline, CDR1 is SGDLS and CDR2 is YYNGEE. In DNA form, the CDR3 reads TGTGCCAGCAGCCAGGGGGGACAGGCGGATATATATGGCTACACCTTC. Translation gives CASSQGGQADIYGYTF.

DNA for the CDR3: TGTGCCAGCAGCCGTGATAGCGGGGGGGTAGATACGCAGTATTTT. This gives the protein CASSRDSGGVDTQYF. The genes are TRBV7-6 and TRBJ2-3, with 11 bases identical to TRBD2. With 5 bases clipped from V and 5 bases from J, the junction kept 6 bases outside the gene matches. The CDR3 is 15 amino acids. CDR1 is SGHVS and CDR2 is FNYEAQ in the germline V gene.

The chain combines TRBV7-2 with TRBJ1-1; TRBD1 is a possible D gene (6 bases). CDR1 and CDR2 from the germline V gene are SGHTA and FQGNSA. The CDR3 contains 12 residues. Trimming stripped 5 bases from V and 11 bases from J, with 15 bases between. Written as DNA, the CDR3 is TGTGCCAGCAGCCCCGGGACAAGGGGGGCTTTCTTT. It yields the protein CASSPGTRGAFF.

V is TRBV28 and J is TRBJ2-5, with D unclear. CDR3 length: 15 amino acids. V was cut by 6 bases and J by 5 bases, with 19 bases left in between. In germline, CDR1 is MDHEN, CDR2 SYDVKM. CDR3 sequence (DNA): TGTGCCAGCAGGCGTCAAAAACCCATGGAGGAGACCCAGTACTTC. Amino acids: CASRRQKPMEETQYF.

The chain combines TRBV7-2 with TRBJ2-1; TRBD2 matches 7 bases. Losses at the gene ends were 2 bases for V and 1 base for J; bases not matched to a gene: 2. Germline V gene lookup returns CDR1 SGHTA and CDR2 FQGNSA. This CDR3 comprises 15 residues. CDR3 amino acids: CASSLLAESYNEQFF. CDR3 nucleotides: TGTGCCAGCAGCTTACTAGCGGAGTCCTACAATGAGCAGTTCTTC.

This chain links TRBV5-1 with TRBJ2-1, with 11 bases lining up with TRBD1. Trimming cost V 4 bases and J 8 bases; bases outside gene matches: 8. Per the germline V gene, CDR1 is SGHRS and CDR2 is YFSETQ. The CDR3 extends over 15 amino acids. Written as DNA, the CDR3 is TGCGCCAGCAGCAGCCGTGGACAGGGGGCGTATGAGCAGTTCTTC. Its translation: CASSSRGQGAYEQFF.

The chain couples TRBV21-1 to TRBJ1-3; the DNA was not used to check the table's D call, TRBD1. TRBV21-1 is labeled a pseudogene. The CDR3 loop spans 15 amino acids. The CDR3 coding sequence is TGTGCCAGCAGCCTTTGTGGCCCCTCTGGAAACACCATATATTTT. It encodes CASSLCGPSGNTIYF.

The CDR3 spells CASSPSRGVLTDTQYF. The CDR3 nucleotides are TGCGCCAGCAGCCCGTCGCGGGGGGTCCTCACAGATACGCAGTATTTT. V is TRBV5-1 and J is TRBJ2-3; TRBD2 agrees at 8 bases. The CDR3 is made up of 16 amino acids. The germline gives CDR1 SGHRS, CDR2 YFSETQ. V shed 4 bases, J shed 2 bases, and the junction held 9 bases outside the gene matches.

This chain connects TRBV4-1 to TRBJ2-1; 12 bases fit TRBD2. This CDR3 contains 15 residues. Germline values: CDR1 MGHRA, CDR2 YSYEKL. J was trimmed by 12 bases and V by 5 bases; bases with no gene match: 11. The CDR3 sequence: CASSGTWTSGDRQFF. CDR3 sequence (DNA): TGCGCCAGCAGCGGTACCTGGACTAGCGGGGACCGGCAGTTCTTC.

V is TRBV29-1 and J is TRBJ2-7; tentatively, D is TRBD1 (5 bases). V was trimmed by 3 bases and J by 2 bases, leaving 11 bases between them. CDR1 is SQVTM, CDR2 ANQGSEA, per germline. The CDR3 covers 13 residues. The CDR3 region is CSVDVSDTYEQYF. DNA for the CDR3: TGCAGCGTTGACGTCTCGGACACCTACGAGCAGTACTTC.

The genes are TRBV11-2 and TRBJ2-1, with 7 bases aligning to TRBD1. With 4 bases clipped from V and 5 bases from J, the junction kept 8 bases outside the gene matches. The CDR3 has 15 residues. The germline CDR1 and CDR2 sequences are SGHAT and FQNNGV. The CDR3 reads CASSSYRGSNNEQFF. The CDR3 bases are TGTGCCAGCAGCTCGTACAGGGGTTCCAACAATGAGCAGTTCTTC.